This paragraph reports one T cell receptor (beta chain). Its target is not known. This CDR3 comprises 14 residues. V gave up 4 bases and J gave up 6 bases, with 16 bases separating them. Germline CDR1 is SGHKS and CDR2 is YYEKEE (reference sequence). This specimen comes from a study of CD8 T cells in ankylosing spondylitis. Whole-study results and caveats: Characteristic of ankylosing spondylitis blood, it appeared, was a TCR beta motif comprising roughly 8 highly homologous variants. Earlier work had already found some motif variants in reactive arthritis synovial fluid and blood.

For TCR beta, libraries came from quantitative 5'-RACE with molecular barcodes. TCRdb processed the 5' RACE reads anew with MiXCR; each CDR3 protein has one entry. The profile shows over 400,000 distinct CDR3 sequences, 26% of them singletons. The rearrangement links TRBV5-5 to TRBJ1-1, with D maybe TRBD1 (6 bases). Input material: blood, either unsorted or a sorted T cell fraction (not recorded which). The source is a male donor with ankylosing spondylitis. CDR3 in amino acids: CASSKEGGRPEAFF. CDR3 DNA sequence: TGTGCCAGCAGCAAGGAGGGGGGGCGGCCTGAAGCTTTCTTT.